Here is one T cell receptor beta chain with its context. Its antigen is not known. V shed 7 bases, J shed 8 bases, and the junction held 16 bases outside the gene matches. Germline V CDR1 and CDR2: SGHVS, FQNEAQ. The CDR3 consists of 16 residues. The data derive from a study of cytomegalovirus exposure and HLA in healthy donors. Study observations and caveats: TCR beta V- and J-gene trimming, according to a later analysis, was linked to a missense DCLRE1C variant.

The primer mix had 60 Vbeta and 13 Jbeta primers. Some clones are missing from TCRdb's copy, which holds only in-frame ones; the method was immunoSEQ multiplex PCR. The table has some 87,000 clones, more than 60% seen once. Sequenced: PBMCs. This chain uses TRBV7-8 with TRBJ2-1, with 8 bases that match TRBD2. This clonotype was sampled from a man aged 18 to 29 in good health and CMV-seropositive. CDR3 sequence reads: CASIGKSPLGGDEQFF. The CDR3 DNA reads as TGTGCCAGCATAGGGAAGTCCCCGCTCGGGGGGGATGAGCAGTTCTTC.